The rows below give T cell receptor beta chains drawn from one sample of a study of T cell changes during pregnancy in multiple sclerosis. Profiled with immunoSEQ multiplex PCR; TCRdb holds only in-frame clones, not every one. The data show 65,000 to 95,000 clones, 89% seen once. The material was peripheral blood, obtained before pregnancy. The receptors come from a female donor with multiple sclerosis, enrolled in a pregnancy study. The CDR3 runs from the conserved cysteine through the conserved F or W. D genes are given only for firm matches. Rows may omit the clone size; those that give it use once, few, many or a size class.

j_call: TRBJ1-6
cdr3_length: 16
clone_size: -
v_call: TRBV25-1
d_call: TRBD1
cdr3_aa: CASSDPVTGRGSPLHF
cdr3_nt: TGTGCCAGCAGTGACCCAGTGACAGGGAGAGGATCACCCCTCCACTTT

j_call: TRBJ2-2
cdr3_length: 12
clone_size: once
v_call: TRBV7-2
d_call: -
cdr3_aa: CASSQYTGELFF
cdr3_nt: TGTGCCAGCAGCCAATACACCGGGGAGCTGTTTTTT

j_call: TRBJ1-2
cdr3_length: 17
clone_size: -
v_call: TRBV23-1
d_call: -
cdr3_aa: CASTRSGALGAIYGYTF
cdr3_nt: TGCGCCAGCACCCGAAGCGGGGCCTTAGGGGCAATATATGGCTACACCTTC

j_call: TRBJ2-1
cdr3_length: 16
clone_size: -
v_call: TRBV18
d_call: -
cdr3_aa: CASSPPTGGRVPREFF
cdr3_nt: TGTGCCAGCTCACCACCGACTGGCGGTAGGGTCCCGAGGGAGTTCTTC

j_call: TRBJ1-1
cdr3_length: 13
clone_size: -
v_call: TRBV9
d_call: -
cdr3_aa: CASSVVSGTEAFF
cdr3_nt: TGTGCCAGCAGCGTAGTATCAGGGACTGAAGCTTTCTTT

j_call: TRBJ1-1
cdr3_length: 15
clone_size: -
v_call: TRBV30
d_call: TRBD1
cdr3_aa: CAWSASDRGITEAFF
cdr3_nt: TGTGCCTGGAGTGCATCGGACAGGGGGATCACTGAAGCTTTCTTT

j_call: TRBJ2-3
cdr3_length: 15
clone_size: -
v_call: TRBV28
d_call: TRBD2
cdr3_aa: CASRGRGGDTDTQYF
cdr3_nt: TGTGCCAGCAGGGGGCGGGGGGGAGACACAGATACGCAGTATTTT

j_call: TRBJ2-6
cdr3_length: 13
clone_size: -
v_call: TRBV18
d_call: -
cdr3_aa: CASMYSGANVLTF
cdr3_nt: TGTGCCAGCATGTACTCTGGGGCCAACGTCCTGACTTTC

j_call: TRBJ2-2
cdr3_length: 15
clone_size: -
v_call: TRBV10-3
d_call: -
cdr3_aa: CATALVEANTGELFF
cdr3_nt: TGTGCCACAGCTTTGGTTGAGGCGAACACCGGGGAGCTGTTTTTT

j_call: TRBJ1-2
cdr3_length: 16
clone_size: -
v_call: TRBV18
d_call: TRBD1
cdr3_aa: CASSPRPPSGGGGYTF
cdr3_nt: TGTGCCAGCTCACCACGTCCTCCCTCGGGAGGGGGCGGCTACACCTTC

j_call: TRBJ2-5
cdr3_length: 16
clone_size: once
v_call: TRBV5-1
d_call: TRBD2
cdr3_aa: CASSLGQLAGGETQYF
cdr3_nt: TGCGCCAGCAGCTTAGGACAACTAGCGGGGGGAGAGACCCAGTACTTC

j_call: TRBJ1-5
cdr3_length: 13
clone_size: -
v_call: TRBV6-4
d_call: -
cdr3_aa: CASSEQADQPQHF
cdr3_nt: TGTGCCAGCAGTGAGCAGGCAGATCAGCCCCAGCATTTT

j_call: TRBJ2-7
cdr3_length: 13
clone_size: -
v_call: TRBV29-1
d_call: TRBD2
cdr3_aa: CSVLGLAVYEQYF
cdr3_nt: TGCAGCGTTTTGGGACTAGCTGTCTACGAGCAGTACTTC

j_call: TRBJ1-5
cdr3_length: 15
clone_size: few
v_call: TRBV2
d_call: -
cdr3_aa: CASSEMTEGNQPQHF
cdr3_nt: TGTGCCAGCAGTGAGATGACAGAAGGCAATCAGCCCCAGCATTTT

j_call: TRBJ1-1
cdr3_length: 16
clone_size: -
v_call: TRBV7-8
d_call: -
cdr3_aa: CASSLEGPLGDTEAFF
cdr3_nt: TGTGCCAGCAGCTTGGAGGGGCCTCTAGGGGACACTGAAGCTTTCTTT

j_call: TRBJ2-7
cdr3_length: 17
clone_size: -
v_call: TRBV27
d_call: TRBD1
cdr3_aa: CASSLLGAGTGSHEQYF
cdr3_nt: TGTGCCAGCAGTTTATTGGGGGCCGGGACAGGGTCCCACGAGCAGTACTTC

j_call: TRBJ2-4
cdr3_length: 19
clone_size: -
v_call: TRBV4-3
d_call: TRBD1
cdr3_aa: CASSQGYEQGHLAKNIQYF
cdr3_nt: TGCGCCAGCAGCCAAGGATATGAACAGGGGCACCTAGCCAAAAACATTCAGTACTTC

j_call: TRBJ2-3
cdr3_length: 14
clone_size: -
v_call: TRBV6-5
d_call: -
cdr3_aa: CASKAANFLGAQYF
cdr3_nt: TGTGCCAGCAAAGCGGCCAATTTCCTCGGGGCGCAGTATTTT

j_call: TRBJ1-5
cdr3_length: 16
clone_size: few
v_call: TRBV27
d_call: -
cdr3_aa: CASSRFPRVGNQPQHF
cdr3_nt: TGTGCCAGCAGTCGGTTCCCCAGGGTGGGAAATCAGCCCCAGCATTTT

j_call: TRBJ2-4
cdr3_length: 17
clone_size: -
v_call: TRBV4-3
d_call: -
cdr3_aa: CASSQDYGTPAKNIQYF
cdr3_nt: TGCGCCAGCAGCCAAGATTATGGGACACCTGCCAAAAACATTCAGTACTTC

j_call: TRBJ2-1
cdr3_length: 15
clone_size: once
v_call: TRBV5-6
d_call: -
cdr3_aa: CASSFLTGLPNEQFF
cdr3_nt: TGTGCCAGCAGCTTTCTGACAGGTCTCCCCAATGAGCAGTTCTTC

j_call: TRBJ2-7
cdr3_length: 16
clone_size: -
v_call: TRBV7-9
d_call: -
cdr3_aa: CASRLWGGSRNYEQYF
cdr3_nt: TGTGCCAGCCGATTATGGGGCGGCAGTCGGAATTACGAGCAGTACTTC

j_call: TRBJ1-1
cdr3_length: 21
clone_size: once
v_call: TRBV18
d_call: TRBD1
cdr3_aa: CASSPTPAVLVGQGANTEAFF
cdr3_nt: TGTGCCAGCTCGCCAACACCCGCCGTTCTTGTTGGACAGGGGGCGAACACTGAAGCTTTCTTT

j_call: TRBJ1-1
cdr3_length: 15
clone_size: -
v_call: TRBV27
d_call: -
cdr3_aa: CASSRVAGPNTEAFF
cdr3_nt: TGTGCCAGCAGCCGTGTCGCAGGGCCGAACACTGAAGCTTTCTTT

j_call: TRBJ2-5
cdr3_length: 14
clone_size: -
v_call: TRBV9
d_call: -
cdr3_aa: CASSERGHLETQYF
cdr3_nt: TGTGCCAGCAGCGAGAGGGGACATCTAGAGACCCAGTACTTC

j_call: TRBJ2-1
cdr3_length: 13
clone_size: -
v_call: TRBV7-2
d_call: -
cdr3_aa: CASSFGPYNEQFF
cdr3_nt: TGTGCCAGCAGCTTTGGGCCGTACAATGAGCAGTTCTTC

j_call: TRBJ1-3
cdr3_length: 18
clone_size: -
v_call: TRBV7-7
d_call: -
cdr3_aa: CASSLFDGRPLSGNTIYF
cdr3_nt: TGTGCTAGCAGCTTATTTGACGGCAGGCCCCTCTCTGGAAACACCATATATTTT

j_call: TRBJ2-7
cdr3_length: 15
clone_size: -
v_call: TRBV4-1
d_call: TRBD2
cdr3_aa: CASSRLAADVYEQYF
cdr3_nt: TGCGCCAGCAGTCGACTAGCGGCCGATGTCTACGAGCAGTACTTC

j_call: TRBJ1-2
cdr3_length: 11
clone_size: -
v_call: TRBV20-1
d_call: -
cdr3_aa: CSASSGDGYTF
cdr3_nt: TGCAGTGCAAGCTCAGGGGATGGCTACACCTTC

j_call: TRBJ1-2
cdr3_length: 15
clone_size: once
v_call: TRBV7-3
d_call: TRBD1
cdr3_aa: CASSLTGQSNYGYTF
cdr3_nt: TGTGCCAGCAGCTTAACGGGACAGAGTAACTATGGCTACACCTTC

j_call: TRBJ1-1
cdr3_length: 13
clone_size: few
v_call: TRBV28
d_call: -
cdr3_aa: CASSLESNTEAFF
cdr3_nt: TGTGCCAGCAGTTTAGAGTCGAACACTGAAGCTTTCTTT

j_call: TRBJ2-7
cdr3_length: 14
clone_size: -
v_call: TRBV27
d_call: TRBD2
cdr3_aa: CASSLASGSYEQYF
cdr3_nt: TGTGCCAGCAGTTTAGCTAGCGGGTCCTACGAGCAGTACTTC

j_call: TRBJ1-6
cdr3_length: 17
clone_size: -
v_call: TRBV5-4
d_call: TRBD1
cdr3_aa: CASSPTPRQGRTSPLHF
cdr3_nt: TGTGCCAGCAGCCCGACCCCCCGACAGGGGAGGACTTCACCCCTCCACTTT

j_call: TRBJ2-7
cdr3_length: 15
clone_size: -
v_call: TRBV7-3
d_call: -
cdr3_aa: CASSFGGDSSYEQYF
cdr3_nt: TGTGCCAGCAGCTTCGGAGGGGACTCATCCTACGAGCAGTACTTC

j_call: TRBJ2-5
cdr3_length: 20
clone_size: -
v_call: TRBV10-2
d_call: -
cdr3_aa: CASSAMTRRGAIRLQETQYF
cdr3_nt: TGCGCCAGCAGTGCGATGACCAGACGCGGAGCCATTCGTCTCCAAGAGACCCAGTACTTC

j_call: TRBJ2-3
cdr3_length: 14
clone_size: -
v_call: TRBV7-9
d_call: -
cdr3_aa: CASPPGASTDTQYF
cdr3_nt: TGTGCCAGCCCCCCCGGTGCTAGCACAGATACGCAGTATTTT

j_call: TRBJ2-1
cdr3_length: 15
clone_size: once
v_call: TRBV6-1
d_call: TRBD2
cdr3_aa: CASSELAGGHNEQFF
cdr3_nt: TGTGCCAGCAGTGAACTAGCGGGGGGGCACAATGAGCAGTTCTTC

j_call: TRBJ1-4
cdr3_length: 16
clone_size: -
v_call: TRBV28
d_call: -
cdr3_aa: CASSLVGHTTNEKLFF
cdr3_nt: TGTGCCAGCAGTTTAGTGGGCCACACAACTAATGAAAAACTGTTTTTT

j_call: TRBJ1-5
cdr3_length: 14
clone_size: -
v_call: TRBV2
d_call: -
cdr3_aa: CASSPERGNQPQHF
cdr3_nt: TGTGCCAGCAGCCCCGAGCGGGGCAATCAGCCCCAGCATTTT

j_call: TRBJ1-4
cdr3_length: 16
clone_size: -
v_call: TRBV11-2
d_call: -
cdr3_aa: CASRLNRVGTNEKLFF
cdr3_nt: TGTGCCAGCAGGCTTAACCGAGTTGGAACTAATGAAAAACTGTTTTTT

j_call: TRBJ2-5
cdr3_length: 17
clone_size: -
v_call: TRBV7-8
d_call: TRBD2
cdr3_aa: CASSLGVAGGPQETQYF
cdr3_nt: TGTGCCAGCAGCCTCGGCGTAGCGGGGGGCCCCCAAGAGACCCAGTACTTC

j_call: TRBJ1-6
cdr3_length: 15
clone_size: -
v_call: TRBV5-1
d_call: TRBD1
cdr3_aa: CASSLYQGDYSPLHF
cdr3_nt: TGCGCCAGCAGCTTGTACCAGGGGGATTACTCACCCCTCCACTTT

j_call: TRBJ1-1
cdr3_length: 16
clone_size: -
v_call: TRBV6-1
d_call: -
cdr3_aa: CASSENVRGLNTEAFF
cdr3_nt: TGTGCCAGCAGTGAGAACGTGAGAGGGCTGAACACTGAAGCTTTCTTT

j_call: TRBJ2-1
cdr3_length: 14
clone_size: -
v_call: TRBV6-1
d_call: -
cdr3_aa: CASRVQGVRNEQFF
cdr3_nt: TGTGCCAGCAGAGTACAGGGAGTAAGGAATGAGCAGTTCTTC

j_call: TRBJ1-2
cdr3_length: 15
clone_size: -
v_call: TRBV6-6
d_call: -
cdr3_aa: CASTQRGGTDGGYTF
cdr3_nt: TGTGCCAGCACTCAGAGGGGGGGGACCGACGGGGGCTACACCTTC

j_call: TRBJ2-1
cdr3_length: 15
clone_size: -
v_call: TRBV5-1
d_call: -
cdr3_aa: CASSLEGGSYNEQFF
cdr3_nt: TGCGCCAGCAGCTTGGAGGGAGGCTCCTACAATGAGCAGTTCTTC